The 26 T cell receptor beta chains presented below share a single source sample, sequenced in a study of T cells in Graves' hyperthyroidism and ophthalmopathy. TCR beta CDR3 region amplification was performed from RNA transcripts. The TCR CDR3 first-round RT-PCR relied on the HTBI primer set. MiXCR was run by TCRdb on the multiplex PCR reads, yielding one entry per CDR3 protein. Among about 400,000 distinct CDR3 sequences listed, approximately 14% were seen once. The sequenced material came from blood. These receptors all stem from a woman under 30 with Graves' hyperthyroidism.

This clonotype was seen ten or more times. The chain combines TRBV7-9 with TRBJ1-2; D gene unclear. CDR3 length: 13 amino acids. CDR1 SEHNR and CDR2 FQNEAQ come from the germline V gene (reference sequence). Between the trimmed V and J ends, which lost 1 base and 6 bases, there was a span of 9 bases. CDR3 residues: CASSLGGGDGYTF. For the CDR3, the DNA is TGTGCCAGCAGCTTAGGGGGAGGAGATGGCTACACCTTC. Together with reference TRBV7-9 and TRBJ1-2, the CDR3 gives the full variable domain: DTGVSQNPRHKITKRGQNVTFRCDPISEHNRLYWYRQTLGQGPEFLTYFQNEAQLEKSRLLSDRFSAERPKGSFSTLEIQRTEQGDSAMYLCASSLGGGDGYTFGSGTRLTVV.

The sample holds many counts of this clonotype. J is TRBJ2-5 and V is TRBV6-2 or TRBV6-3, with TRBD2 identical over 7 bases. This CDR3 spans 14 amino acids. V lost 6 bases and J lost 4; bases outside the gene matches: 8. Germline lookup yields CDR1 MNHEY and CDR2 SVGEGT. In DNA form, the CDR3 reads TGTGCCAGCAGGGACCCGGGACTAAGAGAGACCCAGTACTTC. Protein sequence: CASRDPGLRETQYF.

On this clonotype itself: A junction end diverges from the germline sequence, so it may reflect a read error. This sequence joins TRBV2 and TRBJ2-3, with D maybe TRBD2 (5 bases). CDR1 SNHLY and CDR2 FYNNEI come from the germline V gene. CDR3 length equals 17 residues. CDR3 coding DNA: TGTGCCAGCAGCCCTCATCCCCCTGCTTCTAGCACAGATACGCGGTATTTT. As protein: CASSPHPPASSTDTRYF.

The chain recombines TRBV4-1 with TRBJ1-3, with 8 bases lining up with TRBD1. V lost 1 base to trimming and J lost 2 bases; unmatched junction nucleotides: 7. Germline loops: CDR1 MGHRA, CDR2 YSYEKL. The CDR3 is 17 residues long. This CDR3 reads CASSQVLGRGPGNTIYF. In DNA form, the CDR3 reads TGCGCCAGCAGCCAAGTCCTCGGCAGGGGGCCTGGAAACACCATATATTTT.

The CDR3 bases are TGTGCCAGCAGCTTTTTACAGGATAGCTCCTACAATGAGCAGTTCTTC. Amino acids: CASSFLQDSSYNEQFF. The J gene is TRBJ2-1, the V gene TRBV11-3; TRBD1 might be the D (5 bases). V dropped 3 bases and J dropped 0 bases, with 12 bases sitting between them. This CDR3 has 16 amino acids. From germline, CDR1 is SGHNT and CDR2 YENEEA.

This clonotype has a count of ten or more. The chain uses TRBV7-9 and TRBJ2-1; 10 nucleotides agree with TRBD2. The germline V gene has CDR1 SEHNR and CDR2 FQNEAQ (reference sequence). This CDR3 region has 15 residues. With 8 bases clipped from V and 7 bases from J, the junction kept 11 bases outside the gene matches. The CDR3 sequence: CASVLAGVFMNEQFF. CDR3 coding DNA: TGTGCCAGCGTCCTAGCGGGGGTTTTTATGAATGAGCAGTTCTTC.

There are many counts of this clonotype. The chain recombines TRBV6-2 or TRBV6-3 with TRBJ2-7, with TRBD2 as a possible D gene (6 bases). Between the trimmed V and J ends, which lost 2 bases and 1 base, there was a span of 12 bases. The CDR3 contains 15 residues. The V gene's germline CDR1 is MNHEY and CDR2 SVGEGT. The CDR3 sequence is CASSYGGGKSYEQYF. CDR3 DNA: TGTGCCAGCAGTTACGGAGGAGGGAAATCCTACGAGCAGTACTTC.

In this sample, this clonotype turned up a few times. V is TRBV19 and J is TRBJ2-2; 13 bases are a match to TRBD2. Losses at the gene ends were 3 bases for V and 2 bases for J; bases not matched to a gene: 6. The CDR3 length is 18 residues. The germline V gene encodes CDR1 LNHDA and CDR2 SQIVND (reference sequence). The CDR3 sequence is CASSMWGLAGINTGELFF. The CDR3 DNA is TGTGCCAGTAGTATGTGGGGACTAGCGGGAATCAACACCGGGGAGCTGTTTTTT.

This clonotype appeared a few times. The genes are TRBV19 and TRBJ2-3; D is ambiguous. The CDR3 is made up of 15 amino acids. Germline CDR1 is LNHDA and CDR2 is SQIVND (reference sequence). Trimming took 7 bases from V and 0 from J, leaving 14 bases between them. For the CDR3, the DNA is TGTGCCAGTACCCCATTTGTATCTAGCACAGATACGCAGTATTTT. Residues: CASTPFVSSTDTQYF.

This clonotype was recorded many times. This chain joins TRBV13 and TRBJ2-7, with 8 bases lining up with TRBD2. The CDR3 has 15 amino acids. The germline CDR1 and CDR2 sequences are PRHDT and FYEKMQ (reference sequence). Trimming took 5 bases from V and 6 from J; bases not matched to a gene: 12. The CDR3 nucleotides are TGTGCCAGCAGCGACGGGGGACTAGACTTCTCCGAGCAGTACTTC. This gives the protein CASSDGGLDFSEQYF.

The table lists this clonotype with many counts. The genes are TRBV24-1 and TRBJ2-1; 11 positions agree with TRBD1. The CDR3 is made up of 14 amino acids. V trimming: 2 bases; J trimming: 9 bases; junction bases outside the gene matches: 2. Germline values: CDR1 KGHDR, CDR2 SFDVKD. Here the CDR3 reads CATSDWTGGLEQFF. The CDR3 DNA is TGTGCCACCAGTGATTGGACAGGGGGCCTTGAGCAGTTCTTC.

This clonotype was observed many times. V gene TRBV20-1 combines with J gene TRBJ2-3, with TRBD2 matching over 8 bases. Germline V gives CDR1 DFQATT, CDR2 SNEGSKA (reference sequence). V shed 0 bases, J shed 8 bases, and the junction held 7 bases outside the gene matches. There are 14 residues in the CDR3. Here the CDR3 reads CSARDRGGGGTQYF. The CDR3 bases are TGCAGTGCTAGAGATCGGGGGGGCGGGGGTACGCAGTATTTT.

This clonotype was seen only a few times. This chain links TRBV7-9 with TRBJ1-4; TRBD1 is a possible D gene (6 bases). Germline CDR1 is SEHNR and CDR2 is FQNEAQ (reference sequence). This CDR3 has 15 amino acids. The germline V and J ends were trimmed by 3 bases and 6 bases, with 14 bases remaining between them. CDR3 coding DNA: TGTGCCAGCAGCTTCCCGGGGGGCCGGGATGAAAAACTGTTTTTT. Protein: CASSFPGGRDEKLFF.

This rearrangement joins TRBV12-3 or TRBV12-4 to TRBJ2-1; 10 bases map to TRBD1. The V gene end was trimmed by 6 bases and the J gene end by 6 bases; junction bases not matched to a gene: 11. This CDR3 comprises 16 residues. CDR3 nucleotides: TGTGCCAGCAGCGCCAGAGGGACAGGGGATTTCAATGAGCAGTTCTTC. Its translation is CASSARGTGDFNEQFF.

The V and J genes are TRBV12-3 or TRBV12-4 and TRBJ1-2, with D unclear. Trimming pared 2 bases from V and 3 bases from J, leaving 16 bases between. The length of the CDR3 is 16 residues. CDR3 in DNA: TGTGCCAGCAGTTTATCCTGGGCAGAACTTTACTATGGCTACACCTTC. Protein product: CASSLSWAELYYGYTF.

This chain connects TRBV2 to TRBJ1-5; TRBD1 matches at 12 bases. Germline CDR1 reads SNHLY; CDR2 reads FYNNEI. The V segment lost 7 bases and the J segment 4 bases; nucleotides outside the gene matches: 5. The CDR3 runs to 15 residues. In nucleotides, the CDR3 is TGTGCCAGCAAGGGACAGGGGGCGGGGAATCAGCCCCAGCATTTT. It encodes CASKGQGAGNQPQHF. The full variable domain, rest sourced from reference TRBV2 and TRBJ1-5, is EPEVTQTPSHQVTQMGQEVILRCVPISNHLYFYWYRQILGQKVEFLVSFYNNEISEKSEIFDDQFSVERPDGSNFTLKIRSTKLEDSAMYFCASKGQGAGNQPQHFGDGTRLSIL.

The chain joins TRBV14 to TRBJ2-1, with a tentative D call TRBD2 (5 bases). The CDR3 is made up of 12 amino acids. V was clipped by 3 bases and J by 11 bases, with 11 bases between them. Germline CDR1 is SGHDN and CDR2 is FVKESK. CDR3 protein: CASSQVPGKQFF. DNA for the CDR3: TGTGCCAGCAGCCAGGTCCCGGGAAAGCAGTTCTTC.

The chain joins TRBV12-3 or TRBV12-4 to TRBJ2-2; 10 positions agree with TRBD1. The CDR3 length is 18 residues. Losses at the gene ends were 6 bases for V and 4 bases for J; bases not matched to a gene: 14. The CDR3 DNA is TGTGCCAGCAGGACCCGACAGGGGGCATTGAGTAGCACCGGGGAGCTGTTTTTT. It yields the protein CASRTRQGALSSTGELFF.

In this sample, this clonotype turned up many times. The chain recombines TRBV20-1 with TRBJ2-7; D is perhaps TRBD2 (5 bases). The germline gives CDR1 DFQATT, CDR2 SNEGSKA (reference sequence). The CDR3 contains 14 residues. V was cut by 1 base and J by 2 bases, with 12 bases left in between. The CDR3 loop is CSARGTSLTYEQYF. CDR3 in DNA: TGCAGTGCTAGAGGGACTTCTTTAACCTACGAGCAGTACTTC.

On this clonotype itself: A much larger clone lies one base from this, so it may be a read error. CDR3 residues: CASRATGNGSTIYF. CDR3 sequence (DNA): TGTGCCAGCAGAGCTACAGGCAACGGAAGCACCATATATTTT. The V and J genes are TRBV7-2 and TRBJ1-3, with D maybe TRBD1 (5 bases). The CDR3 is 14 residues long. The germline V gene encodes CDR1 SGHTA and CDR2 FQGNSA.

This clonotype was observed many times. The CDR3 nucleotides read TGTGCCAGCAGCTTAGGGCTAATTCAGGAGACCCAGTACTTC. It is translated as CASSLGLIQETQYF. The V and J genes are TRBV7-2 and TRBJ2-5; D not certain. The CDR3 has 14 amino acids. CDR1 SGHTA and CDR2 FQGNSA come from the germline V gene. V lost 1 base, J lost 5 bases, and 11 bases lay in between.

This clonotype was seen only a few times. This chain joins TRBV9 and TRBJ2-1, with TRBD2 matching over 9 bases. Germline V gives CDR1 SGDLS, CDR2 YYNGEE. J was trimmed by 3 bases and V by 2 bases; bases with no gene match: 9. CDR3 length: 17 amino acids. In DNA, the CDR3 is TGTGCCAGCAGCGTTACCTCCGGGACTAGCCTCTACAATGAGCAGTTCTTC. Protein: CASSVTSGTSLYNEQFF.

In this sample, this clonotype turned up many times. V usage is TRBV7-8 and J usage is TRBJ1-2; D gene unclear. The germline V and J ends were trimmed by 5 bases and 8 bases, with 12 bases remaining between them. The CDR3 is made up of 12 amino acids. Germline CDR1 is SGHVS and CDR2 is FQNEAQ. The CDR3 sequence: CASSPTLLGYTF. Written as DNA, the CDR3 is TGTGCCAGCAGCCCCACCCTCCTGGGCTACACCTTC. Variable domain in full (rest from reference TRBV7-8 and TRBJ1-2): GAGVSQSPRYKVAKRGQDVALRCDPISGHVSLFWYQQALGQGPEFLTYFQNEAQLDKSGLPSDRFFAERPEGSVSTLKIQRTQQEDSAVYLCASSPTLLGYTFGSGTRLTVV.

This chain connects TRBV29-1 to TRBJ2-7, with TRBD2 matching 7 bases. This CDR3 spans 11 amino acids. J was trimmed by 9 bases and V by 7 bases; bases with no gene match: 9. CDR1 and CDR2 (germline): SQVTM, ANQGSEA. The CDR3 spells CSATLGGWQYF. DNA of the CDR3: TGCAGCGCCACCCTGGGGGGGTGGCAGTACTTC.

This clonotype was seen ten or more times. The chain employs TRBV27 and TRBJ1-6; D might be TRBD1 (6 bases). CDR3 length equals 17 residues. The germline CDR1 and CDR2 sequences are MNHEY and SMNVEV (reference sequence). The germline V and J ends were trimmed by 5 bases and 5 bases, with 19 bases remaining between them. The CDR3 nucleotides are TGTGCCAGCAGTCCTAACCCGCAGGGGTGGGATAATTCACCCCTCCACTTT. Residues: CASSPNPQGWDNSPLHF.

This clonotype was recorded a few times. Since a much larger clone is just one base distant, this may be a read error. V gene TRBV9 combines with J gene TRBJ2-7; the D gene is possibly TRBD2 (5 bases). CDR3 length: 14 residues. Germline values: CDR1 SGDLS, CDR2 YYNGEE. V was clipped by 6 bases and J by 5 bases, with 18 bases between them. The chain's CDR3 is CASNLSAHGNEQYF. The CDR3, as DNA: TGTGCCAGCAACCTGAGTGCACACGGGAACGAGCAGTACTTC.